This T cell receptor beta chain comes out of a study of blood T cells in healthy people across ages. Study results and caveats: While age rose, TCR beta diversity per million T cells dropped in a roughly linear way.

Many counts were recorded for this clonotype. The antigen remains undetermined. With a J-beta primer mix and a sample-barcoded 5' primer, a second PCR ran about 7 to 12 cycles. The template-switch adaptor, which had 12 random nucleotides, put a tag on each cDNA molecule. A single record per CDR3 protein comes from TCRdb applying MiXCR to the 5' RACE reads. The data show hundreds of thousands of distinct CDR3 sequences, roughly 21% seen once. CDR1 and CDR2 from the germline V gene are SEHNR and FQNEAQ (reference sequence). This CDR3 contains 15 residues. The V and J ends lost 5 bases and 7 bases respectively, with 18 bases between them. There were at least 5.5 micrograms of total RNA extracted from every sample.

The chain couples TRBV7-9 to TRBJ2-1, with D possibly being TRBD2 (6 bases). This sequence originates from a man in his sixties or seventies in good health. Sequenced: blood. This CDR3 reads CASSPLPSALNEQFF. DNA of the CDR3: TGTGCCAGCAGCCCTCTCCCTAGCGCTTTAAATGAGCAGTTCTTC.